This T cell receptor (beta chain) was sequenced for a study of T cell responses to AZD1222 COVID-19 vaccine. Here immunoSEQ multiplex PCR was the method, and the copy in TCRdb shows in-frame clones only, minus some. The sample holds some 130,000 clones, approximately 85% seen once. This clone occurred once. Its target is unknown. The CDR3 runs 16 residues. Germline V gives CDR1 SGHDN, CDR2 FVKESK. V lost 0 bases to trimming and J lost 4 bases; unmatched junction nucleotides: 6. Findings and caveats of the study: Vaccine-related CD4 TCRs covered spike, predominating at 160-218 and 743-854. Reports indicate that nearly half of spike-specific TCRs are directed at unmutated variant regions. Donors were largely white British and mainly female; clonal diversity was possibly underestimated.

This sample comprised peripheral blood, obtained on day 0 of MenACWY control vaccination. This clonotype originated in an adult in good health. This sequence joins TRBV14 and TRBJ2-7; 10 bases are a match to TRBD2. The CDR3 here is CASSQDSSGSSYEQYF. CDR3 bases: TGTGCCAGCAGCCAAGATTCTAGCGGGAGTTCTTACGAGCAGTACTTC.